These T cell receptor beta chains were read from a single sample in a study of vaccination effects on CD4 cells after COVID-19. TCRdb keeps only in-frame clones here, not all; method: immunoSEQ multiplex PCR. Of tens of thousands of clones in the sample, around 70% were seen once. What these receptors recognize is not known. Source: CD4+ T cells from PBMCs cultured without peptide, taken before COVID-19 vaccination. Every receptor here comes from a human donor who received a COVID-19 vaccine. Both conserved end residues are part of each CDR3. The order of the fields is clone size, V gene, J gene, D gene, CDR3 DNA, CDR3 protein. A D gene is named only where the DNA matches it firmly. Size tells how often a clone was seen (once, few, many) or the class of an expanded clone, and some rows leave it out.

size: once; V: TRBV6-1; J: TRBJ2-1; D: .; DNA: TGTGCCAGCAGTGAAGCGGCGAGCTCCTACAATGAGCAGTTCTTC; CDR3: CASSEAASSYNEQFF
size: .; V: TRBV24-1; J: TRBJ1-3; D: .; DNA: TGTGCCACCAGGCCCAACGGTGGAAACACCATATATTTT; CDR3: CATRPNGGNTIYF
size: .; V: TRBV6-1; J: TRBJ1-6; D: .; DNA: TGTGCCAGCAGTGCCTCGCGGGACCCCTATAATTCACCCCTCCACTTT; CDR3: CASSASRDPYNSPLHF
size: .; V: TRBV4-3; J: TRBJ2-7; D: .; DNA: TGCGCCAGCAGCCAAGATCCTCATACCTACGAGCAGTACTTC; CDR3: CASSQDPHTYEQYF
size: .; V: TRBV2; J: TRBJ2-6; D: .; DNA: TGTGCCAGCAGTGAGAGGGGATCTGGGGCCAACGTCCTGACTTTC; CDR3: CASSERGSGANVLTF
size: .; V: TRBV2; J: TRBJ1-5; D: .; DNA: TGTGCCAGCAGTGAACTTGGTCGGGAGCAGCCCCAGCATTTT; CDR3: CASSELGREQPQHF
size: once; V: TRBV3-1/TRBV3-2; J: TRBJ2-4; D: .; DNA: TGTGCCAGCCGCAATCCTGACGGCATTCAGTACTTC; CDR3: CASRNPDGIQYF
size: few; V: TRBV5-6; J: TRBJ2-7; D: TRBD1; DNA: TGTGCCAGCAGCTTGTACAGGGGGCGAGTAAACGAGCAGTACTTC; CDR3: CASSLYRGRVNEQYF
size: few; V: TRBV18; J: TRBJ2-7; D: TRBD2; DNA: TGTGCCAGCTCACCACCGGTTTCTAGCGGGATACACTCCTACGAGCAGTACTTC; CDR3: CASSPPVSSGIHSYEQYF
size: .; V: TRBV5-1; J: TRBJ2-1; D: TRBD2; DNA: TGCGCCAGCAGCGTCCCCCTAGCGGGCATAAACAATGAGCAGTTCTTC; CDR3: CASSVPLAGINNEQFF
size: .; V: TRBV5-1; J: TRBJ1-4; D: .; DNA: TGCGCCAGCAGCTTGGCAGGGACTAATGAAAAACTGTTTTTT; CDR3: CASSLAGTNEKLFF
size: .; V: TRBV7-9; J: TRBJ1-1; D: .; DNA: TGTGCCAGCAGCCTACGTACGGGGGGCGGCCTCGGCCGGGGACCCAAAGCTTTCTTT; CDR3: CASSLRTGGGLGRGPKAFF
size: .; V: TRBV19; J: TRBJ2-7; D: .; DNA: TGTGCCAGTAGTATAGCTGAGGGTCCCCCCTACGAGCAGTACTTC; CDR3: CASSIAEGPPYEQYF
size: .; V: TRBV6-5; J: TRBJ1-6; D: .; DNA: TGTGCCAGCAGTCTTGGGGGGGGTGGGAATTCACCCCTCCACTTT; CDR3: CASSLGGGGNSPLHF
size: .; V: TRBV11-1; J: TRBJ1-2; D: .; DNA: TGTGCCAGCGGATACGACTATGGCTACACCTTC; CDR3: CASGYDYGYTF
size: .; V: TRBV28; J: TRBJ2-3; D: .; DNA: TGTGCCAGCAGTCCCCCCGTGGGGCAAGCAGATACGCAGTATTTT; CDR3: CASSPPVGQADTQYF
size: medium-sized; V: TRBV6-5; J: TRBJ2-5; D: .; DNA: TGTGCCAGCAGTCCGACCGGGACACGGGGGACCCAGTACTTC; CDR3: CASSPTGTRGTQYF
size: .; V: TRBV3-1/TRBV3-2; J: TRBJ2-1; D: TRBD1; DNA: TGTGCCAGCAGCCTGATCCGGGACAGATTAGACAATGAGCAGTTCTTC; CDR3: CASSLIRDRLDNEQFF
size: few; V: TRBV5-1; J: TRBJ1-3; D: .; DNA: TGCGCCAGCAGCTTTAATCCGGGTAGCTCTGGAAACACCATATATTTT; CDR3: CASSFNPGSSGNTIYF
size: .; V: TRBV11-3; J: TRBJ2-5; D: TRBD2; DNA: TGTGCCAGCAGCTTAGGTAGTCGCGGGAGATCAGAGACCCAGTACTTC; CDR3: CASSLGSRGRSETQYF
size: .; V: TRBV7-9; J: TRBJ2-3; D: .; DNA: TGTGCCAGCAGCTTAGGTGCGGATGGTCAGTTGGGGTATTTT; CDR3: CASSLGADGQLGYF
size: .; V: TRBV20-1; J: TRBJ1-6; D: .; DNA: TGCAGTGCTGGAGATAATTCACCCCTCCACTTT; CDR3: CSAGDNSPLHF
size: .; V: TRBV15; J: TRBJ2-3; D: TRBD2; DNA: TGTGCCACCAGCAGAGATCCCGCTAGCGGGGAGGATACGCAGTATTTT; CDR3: CATSRDPASGEDTQYF
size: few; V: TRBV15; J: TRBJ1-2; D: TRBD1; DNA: TGTGCCACCAGCAGAGGGGCAGGGGGTAACTATGGCTACACCTTC; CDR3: CATSRGAGGNYGYTF
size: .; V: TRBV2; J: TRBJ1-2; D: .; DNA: TGTGCCAGCATGTTGATTTCGCCTAACTATGGCTACACCTTC; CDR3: CASMLISPNYGYTF
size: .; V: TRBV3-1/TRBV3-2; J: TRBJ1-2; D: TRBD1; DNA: TGTGCCAGCAGCCAGACAGGGACCTATGGCTACACCTTC; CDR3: CASSQTGTYGYTF
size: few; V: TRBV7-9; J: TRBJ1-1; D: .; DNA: TGTGCCAGCAGCTTAGGATGGGGAGGGATGGCTGAAGCTTTCTTT; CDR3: CASSLGWGGMAEAFF
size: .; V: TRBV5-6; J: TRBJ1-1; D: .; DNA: TGTGCCAGCAGTGTTGCGGGAGGGGAGTTAGCTTTCTTT; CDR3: CASSVAGGELAFF
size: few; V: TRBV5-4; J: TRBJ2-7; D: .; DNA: TGTGCCAGCAGCCGTACGGGGTTAACCGTCTCCTACGAGCAGTACTTC; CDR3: CASSRTGLTVSYEQYF
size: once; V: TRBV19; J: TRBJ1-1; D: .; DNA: TGTGCCAGTAGTATCCCGGGCAGGGCGAGTACTGAAGCTTTCTTT; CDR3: CASSIPGRASTEAFF
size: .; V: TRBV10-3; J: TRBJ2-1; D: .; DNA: TGTGCCATCGCCCCGGGGGGCCACGATGAGCAGTTCTTC; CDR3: CAIAPGGHDEQFF
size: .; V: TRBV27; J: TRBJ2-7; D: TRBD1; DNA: TGTGCCAGCAGTTCAGGACAGGGCTATTCCTACGAGCAGTACTTC; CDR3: CASSSGQGYSYEQYF
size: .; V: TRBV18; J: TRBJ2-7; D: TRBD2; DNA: TGTGCCAGCTTATCGGGGGCGGGAGGATACGAGCAGTACTTC; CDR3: CASLSGAGGYEQYF
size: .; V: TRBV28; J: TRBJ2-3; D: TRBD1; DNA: TGTGCCAGCAGAGAACCCGGGACAGCGAACACAGATACGCAGTATTTT; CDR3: CASREPGTANTDTQYF
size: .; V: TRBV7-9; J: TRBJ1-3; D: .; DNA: TGTGCCAGCAGCTTACGGACCTACAGCTCTGGAAACACCATATATTTT; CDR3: CASSLRTYSSGNTIYF
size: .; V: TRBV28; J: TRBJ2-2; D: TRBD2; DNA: TGTGCCAGCAGACGGACTAGTCGGGCCGGGGAGCTGTTTTTT; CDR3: CASRRTSRAGELFF
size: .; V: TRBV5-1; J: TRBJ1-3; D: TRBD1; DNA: TGCGCCAGCAGCTTAAGACAGGGAGCGGCCGGAAACACCATATATTTT; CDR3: CASSLRQGAAGNTIYF
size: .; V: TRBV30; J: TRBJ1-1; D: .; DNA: TGTGCCTGGAGTGCCACAGGGAAGAACACTGAAGCTTTCTTT; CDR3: CAWSATGKNTEAFF
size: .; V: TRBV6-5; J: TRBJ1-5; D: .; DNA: TGTGCCAGCAGCCGGGGCGCGAGCCAGCCCCAGCATTTT; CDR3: CASSRGASQPQHF
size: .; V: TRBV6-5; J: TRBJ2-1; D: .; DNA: TGTGCCAGCAGGGGCCGGGGGGCCACCTACAATGAGCAGTTCTTC; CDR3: CASRGRGATYNEQFF
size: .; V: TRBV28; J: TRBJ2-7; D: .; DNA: TGTGCCAGCCTCGGGACAAAGAGCTCCTACGAGCAGTACTTC; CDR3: CASLGTKSSYEQYF
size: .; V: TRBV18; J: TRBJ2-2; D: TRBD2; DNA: TGTGCCAGCTCACCACCGGGAGCGGGAGCGGGCGCCGGGGAGCTGTTTTTT; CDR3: CASSPPGAGAGAGELFF
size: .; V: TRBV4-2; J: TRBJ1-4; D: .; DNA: TGTGCCAGCAGCCAAGGACAAAAAAATGAAAAACTGTTTTTT; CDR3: CASSQGQKNEKLFF
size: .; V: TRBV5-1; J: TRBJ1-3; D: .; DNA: TGCGCCAGCAGCTTGGAATCAGCGGGGGCGCGCGGAAACACCATATATTTT; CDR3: CASSLESAGARGNTIYF
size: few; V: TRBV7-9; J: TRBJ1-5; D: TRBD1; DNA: TGTGCCAGCAGCTTAGCCCTAGGACAGGGCAATCAGCCCCAGCATTTT; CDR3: CASSLALGQGNQPQHF
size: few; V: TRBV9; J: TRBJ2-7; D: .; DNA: TGTGCCAGCAGCGTATGGCCCCGCCCGAGCGTAGCAGAAAAAGAGGTCTACGAGCAGTACTTC; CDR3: CASSVWPRPSVAEKEVYEQYF
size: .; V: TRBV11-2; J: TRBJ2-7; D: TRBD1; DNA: TGTGCCAGCAGCTTATCCGGACATCTACAGGGGGAGCAGTACTTC; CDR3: CASSLSGHLQGEQYF
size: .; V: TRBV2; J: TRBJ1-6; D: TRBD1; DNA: TGTGCCAGCACCAGGGGGACAACTAATTCACCCCTCCACTTT; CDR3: CASTRGTTNSPLHF
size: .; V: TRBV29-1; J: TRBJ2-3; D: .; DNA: TGCAGCGTTGAGGGTCAGCTCACAGATACGCAGTATTTT; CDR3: CSVEGQLTDTQYF
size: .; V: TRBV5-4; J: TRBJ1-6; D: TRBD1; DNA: TGTGCCACCAGAGGAGGGGGCATGGATTCACCCCTCCACTTT; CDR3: CATRGGGMDSPLHF
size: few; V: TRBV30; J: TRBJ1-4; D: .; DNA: TGTGCCTGGAGGCGGAAGGGGAGATCTAATGAAAAACTGTTTTTT; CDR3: CAWRRKGRSNEKLFF